The 10 T cell receptor beta chains below all came from one sample that was sequenced in a study of cytotoxic CD8 clonotypes in ibrutinib-treated CLL. The assay was immunoSEQ multiplex PCR, and TCRdb's table has in-frame clones only and misses some. The table records 160,000 or so clones, approximately 80% of them present only once. The sample in question was PBMCs, obtained after 24 months of ibrutinib treatment. These receptors were collected from a human donor with chronic lymphocytic leukemia.

This clone was seen just once. The chain is built from TRBV28 and TRBJ1-2; perhaps TRBD1 as D (6 bases). The V end was cut by 4 bases, the J end by 8 bases, with 20 bases between. The CDR3 consists of 15 residues. CDR1 MDHEN and CDR2 SYDVKM come from the germline V gene. CDR3: CASSSFQGPPSGYTF. CDR3 DNA: TGTGCCAGCAGTTCCTTCCAGGGGCCACCGTCGGGCTACACCTTC.

This chain links TRBV18 with TRBJ1-6, with no clear D. Trimming cost V 1 base and J 8 bases, with 15 bases left between them. The germline V gene has CDR1 KGHSH and CDR2 LQKENI. This CDR3 is built from 16 residues. The CDR3 spells CASSPRVPGLDSPLHF. The DNA for the CDR3 is TGTGCCAGCTCACCACGGGTTCCAGGACTGGATTCACCCCTCCACTTT.

V gene TRBV5-1 combines with J gene TRBJ2-5, with TRBD2 matching over 9 bases. J lost 1 base, V lost 3 bases, and 4 bases had no gene match. The CDR3 spans 15 residues. The germline CDR1 and CDR2 sequences are SGHRS and YFSETQ. The CDR3 sequence is CASSWPSGIQETQYF. Written as DNA, the CDR3 is TGCGCCAGCAGCTGGCCTAGCGGGATCCAAGAGACCCAGTACTTC.

The chain recombines TRBV5-8 with TRBJ2-3; 13 nucleotides agree with TRBD2. This CDR3 region has 17 residues. From germline, CDR1 is SGHTS and CDR2 YDEGEE. V shed 4 bases, J shed 5 bases, and the junction held 10 bases outside the gene matches. The CDR3 here is CASSTGLAGDAGDTQYF. Written as DNA, the CDR3 is TGTGCCAGCAGCACCGGACTAGCGGGAGATGCAGGAGATACGCAGTATTTT.

V gene TRBV4-1 combines with J gene TRBJ1-3; possible D gene TRBD1, 5 bases. This CDR3 comprises 16 residues. Germline V CDR1 and CDR2: MGHRA, YSYEKL. Deletions cut 0 bases from V and 2 bases from J, with 11 bases between. CDR3 residues: CASSQERGTTGNTIYF. The CDR3 DNA follows: TGCGCCAGCAGCCAAGAGAGGGGAACCACTGGAAACACCATATATTTT.

The chain uses TRBV30 and TRBJ1-4, with TRBD1 as a possible D gene (5 bases). CDR3 size: 15 residues. V was pared by 0 bases and J by 4 bases, with 12 bases between. The V gene's germline CDR1 is GTSNPN and CDR2 SVGIG (reference sequence). CDR3 sequence: CAWSVITGLNEKLFF. The CDR3 DNA follows: TGTGCCTGGAGTGTAATCACAGGCCTTAATGAAAAACTGTTTTTT.

The chain has TRBV6-1 and TRBJ2-1; D may be TRBD2 (5 bases). Germline-derived CDR1 and CDR2 are MNHNS and SASEGT. V was pared by 6 bases and J by 10 bases, with 16 bases between. The CDR3 is 13 residues long. CDR3 sequence: CASSPLRRREQFF. The CDR3 DNA reads as TGTGCCAGCAGCCCCCTGAGGAGGCGGGAGCAGTTCTTC.

This rearrangement joins TRBV7-8 to TRBJ1-3; tentatively, D is TRBD1 (5 bases). Trimming removed 1 base at V and 4 bases at J, with 11 bases between. This CDR3 comprises 15 residues. The V gene's germline CDR1 is SGHVS and CDR2 FQNEAQ. CDR3 region: CASSLGQGRGNTIYF. The CDR3 DNA is TGTGCCAGCAGCTTAGGGCAGGGTAGGGGAAACACCATATATTTT. Using reference TRBV7-8 and TRBJ1-3 for the parts outside the CDR3, the full variable domain is GAGVSQSPRYKVAKRGQDVALRCDPISGHVSLFWYQQALGQGPEFLTYFQNEAQLDKSGLPSDRFFAERPEGSVSTLKIQRTQQEDSAVYLCASSLGQGRGNTIYFGEGSWLTVV.

The chain joins TRBV9 to TRBJ2-1; D gene ambiguous. Trimming took 0 bases from V and 5 from J, leaving 9 bases between them. The CDR3 sequence is 14 residues long. The germline gives CDR1 SGDLS, CDR2 YYNGEE. As DNA, the CDR3 is TGTGCCAGCAGCGTAGCAGTTTTGGACAATGAGCAGTTCTTC. It yields the protein CASSVAVLDNEQFF.

The chain combines TRBV27 with TRBJ2-7; D assignment may be TRBD1 or TRBD2 (5 bases each). The CDR3 has 15 residues. CDR1 is MNHEY and CDR2 is SMNVEV in the germline V gene (reference sequence). Trimming removed 2 bases from V and 3 bases from J, with 14 bases in between. CDR3 bases: TGTGCCAGCAGTTTAAGCTGGGGGATCCTCTACGAGCAGTACTTC. Amino acid sequence: CASSLSWGILYEQYF.